A single sample gave rise to the 8 T cell receptor beta chains below, sequenced in a study of control samples from healthy donors and cancer patients (dated by TCRdb to the early 2020s). Library creation used the immunoSEQ multiplex PCR assay. Entries here come from immuneACCESS through TCRdb and include only in-frame sequences with V and J called. Some clones fail to appear in such tables; in the studies checked, an unresolved V gene covers under half of the shortfall, and the cause of the remainder is unknown. Across this sample there are about 22,000 clones, with 65% to 90% seen only once. Together, the top ten hold 25% to 30% of the sample. Sequenced: PBMCs. Receptors originate from a man between 60 and 75 years old with head and neck cancer.

The chain links TRBV11-3 to TRBJ2-3, with 8 bases identical to TRBD2. The CDR3 is made up of 17 amino acids. CDR1 and CDR2 (germline): SGHNT, YENEEA. The trim removed 5 bases at V and 0 bases at J, leaving 10 bases unmatched. The CDR3 region is CASSPGGRVTSTDTQYF. CDR3 nucleotides: TGTGCCAGCAGCCCGGGGGGGCGGGTTACTAGCACAGATACGCAGTATTTT.

The chain carries TRBV19 and TRBJ2-7, with TRBD1 matching over 7 bases. V lost 3 bases to trimming and J lost 7 bases; unmatched junction nucleotides: 9. The germline V gene encodes CDR1 LNHDA and CDR2 SQIVND (reference sequence). This CDR3 has 14 amino acids. CDR3 sequence: CASSIPGGKGEQYF. CDR3 DNA sequence: TGTGCCAGTAGTATCCCAGGGGGTAAAGGGGAGCAGTACTTC.

The chain is built from TRBV14 and TRBJ2-1; the D gene is possibly TRBD2 (5 bases). CDR3 length: 15 residues. From germline, CDR1 is SGHDN and CDR2 FVKESK. The V end was cut by 4 bases, the J end by 3 bases, with 13 bases between. The DNA for the CDR3 is TGTGCCAGCAGCCCCCGACGGACTCACTACAATGAGCAGTTCTTC. It encodes CASSPRRTHYNEQFF.

The chain combines TRBV4-3 with TRBJ2-5; D gene uncertain. Germline loops: CDR1 LGHNA, CDR2 YSLEER. This CDR3 contains 14 residues. V was pared by 1 base and J by 2 bases, with 8 bases between. CDR3 amino acids: CASSQGLIQETQYF. The CDR3, as DNA: TGCGCCAGCAGCCAAGGGCTAATTCAAGAGACCCAGTACTTC.

The CDR3 is CASSQGIRGTSDSGELFF. The CDR3 DNA reads TGTGCCAGCAGCCAGGGAATCCGCGGGACTAGTGACTCTGGGGAGCTGTTTTTT. The J gene is TRBJ2-2, the V gene TRBV3-1 (or the pseudogene TRBV3-2); 8 bases line up with TRBD2. Trimming cost V 3 bases and J 8 bases; bases outside gene matches: 17. Germline lookup yields CDR1 LGHDT and CDR2 YNNKEL (reference sequence). This CDR3 comprises 18 residues.

V usage is TRBV28 and J usage is TRBJ2-7; TRBD1 is a possible D gene (5 bases). CDR1 is MDHEN and CDR2 is SYDVKM in the germline V gene. V shed 4 bases and J shed 2 bases, with 9 bases lying between them. This CDR3 contains 13 residues. Written as DNA, the CDR3 is TGTGCCAGCAGTTGGGGCGGAACCTACGAGCAGTACTTC. Protein sequence: CASSWGGTYEQYF. The full variable domain, completed using reference TRBV28 and TRBJ2-7, is DVKVTQSSRYLVKRTGEKVFLECVQDMDHENMFWYRQDPGLGLRLIYFSYDVKMKEKGDIPEGYSVSREKKERFSLILESASTNQTSMYLCASSWGGTYEQYFGPGTRLTVT.

This clone was counted a single time. The chain couples TRBV11-2 to TRBJ2-1; D possibly corresponds to TRBD2 (6 bases). In germline, CDR1 is SGHAT, CDR2 FQNNGV. The ends were cut back, 4 bases at V and 7 bases at J, with 14 bases in the middle. The CDR3 sequence is 14 residues long. CDR3: CASSSRLVLNEQFF. For the CDR3, the DNA is TGTGCCAGCAGCTCCCGACTAGTTTTGAATGAGCAGTTCTTC.

J is TRBJ2-3 and V is TRBV11-1; D gene unclear. CDR1 SGHAT and CDR2 FQDESV come from the germline V gene (reference sequence). The ends were cut back, 3 bases at V and 2 bases at J, with 15 bases in the middle. The CDR3 consists of 16 residues. CDR3 bases: TGTGCCAGCAGCTTTGGAGAGTCCCCCGTCACAGATACGCAGTATTTT. Protein: CASSFGESPVTDTQYF. The whole variable domain, remainder taken from reference TRBV11-1 and TRBJ2-3, is EAEVAQSPRYKITEKSQAVAFWCDPISGHATLYWYRQILGQGPELLVQFQDESVVDDSQLPKDRFSAERLKGVDSTLKIQPAELGDSAMYLCASSFGESPVTDTQYFGPGTRLTVL.